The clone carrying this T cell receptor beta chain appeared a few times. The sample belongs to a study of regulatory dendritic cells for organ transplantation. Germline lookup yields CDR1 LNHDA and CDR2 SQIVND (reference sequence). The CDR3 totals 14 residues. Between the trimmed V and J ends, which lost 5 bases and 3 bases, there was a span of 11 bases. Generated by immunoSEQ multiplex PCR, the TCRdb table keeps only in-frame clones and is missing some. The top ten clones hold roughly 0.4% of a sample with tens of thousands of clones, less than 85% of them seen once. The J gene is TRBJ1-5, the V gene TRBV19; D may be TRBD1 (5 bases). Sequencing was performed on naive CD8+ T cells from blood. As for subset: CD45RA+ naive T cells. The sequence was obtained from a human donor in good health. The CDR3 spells CASSRSGYNQPQHF. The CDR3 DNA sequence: TGTGCCAGTAGTCGGTCAGGGTACAATCAGCCCCAGCATTTT.